This T cell receptor beta chain was retrieved from a study of T cells after yellow fever vaccination (dated by TCRdb to the late 2010s). About the full investigation: The SMART-Seq v4 Ultra Low Input RNA kit was used to prepare libraries from fractions with low cell numbers. To follow T-cell clones before and after both primary and booster YFV17D yellow fever vaccination, bulk TCR alpha and beta repertoires underwent longitudinal sequencing. Two healthy male donors made up the cohort, one aged 18 to 29 years and the other aged 30 to 40 years. Blood was collected at multiple timepoints before and after primary and secondary immunization, and bulk PBMC replicates and cell subsets were isolated.

TCR cDNA was synthesized by 5'RACE template switching, through which a universal primer site and unique molecular identifiers were introduced. Priming for cDNA synthesis came from both the TCR alpha and TCR beta constant segments. Libraries were amplified in two PCR steps, with sample barcodes and sequencing adapters added in the second step. Sequencing of libraries was performed on Illumina HiSeq 2500 (2x100 bp) or NovaSeq (2x150 bp). Under the source paper's analysis protocol: Demultiplexing of reads and collapsing into UMI consensus sequences were performed with MIGEC, and V(D)J alignment was carried out with MiXCR. Vaccine-responding clonotypes were defined with edgeR using replicate PBMC samples, requiring FDR below 0.01 and a log2 fold change above 5 up to day 15. Bulk clonotypes were assigned CD4 or CD8 identity according to which sequenced CD4 or CD8 repertoire held them at higher abundance. Starting from the raw public reads, TCRdb applied fastp trimming at Q25, assembled clones with MiXCR and retained in-frame beta chains. Rows with a matching CDR3 protein are joined into one entry that keeps the most common DNA and genes. The authors' filters were not applied to this entry. This sample comprises approximately 610,000 distinct CDR3 sequences, 17% of them detected only once. The ten biggest clones cover 15% to 20% of the sample.

General findings and caveats noted by the study authors: Computational filtering was required because FACS-sorted repertoires could contain abundant contaminating clonotypes from the bulk population. Because the study included only a couple of donors, the extent to which the findings can be generalized is limited. The secondary T-cell response was found to be weaker but faster than the primary response, with a peak reached on day 5 rather than on day 15. After the booster, most of the clones that had expanded following primary vaccination were detected again (roughly 96% of CD4 and 80% to 90% of CD8), which suggests that memory was broadly maintained. A small share of clonotypes occurred in both CD4 and CD8 compartments, likely arising from convergent recombination.

CDR1 and CDR2, per the germline V gene, are ENHRY and SYGVKD. The CDR3 contains 15 residues, cysteine and phenylalanine counted. The retained sequence is limited to the CDR3, 45 bases, with the frame set at the first base. Trimming accounts for 3 bases at V and 3 bases at J, while the number of junction bases matched to no gene is 5. Comment on this clonotype: Its recognized antigen is unknown. Qualities for individual bases were not recorded, and no much larger clone is one base off.

The sample's treatment or condition label is to be understood as: live attenuated yellow fever vaccine strain. At each blood-draw timepoint, two biological replicates of bulk PBMCs were obtained. PBMCs were isolated from peripheral blood using a standard Ficoll-Paque protocol. RNA was extracted with TriZol from bulk PBMCs, CD4 and CD8 fractions, and dextramer-positive and dextramer-negative fractions. This TCR was recovered from a man between 18 and 35 years old who received the YFV17D yellow fever vaccine. The material sequenced was PBMCs, taken around 5 days after the first yellow fever vaccination. Rearrangement joined TRBV10-3 to TRBJ2-3, with 8 junctional bases fitting TRBD1. The CDR3 has the sequence CAISDQGARTDTQYF. The nucleotide sequence reads TGTGCCATCAGTGACCAGGGGGCGAGGACAGATACGCAGTATTTT.